Here is one T cell receptor (beta chain) with its context. Trimming took 1 base from V and 0 from J, leaving 19 bases between them. The CDR3 is 18 amino acids. CDR1 MGHRA and CDR2 YSYEKL come from the germline V gene. Authors' data handling: Nucleated cell number was recorded as an estimate derived from reference gene primer amplification. This table comes from immunoSEQ multiplex PCR, and its TCRdb copy is limited to in-frame clones, with some not included. The DNA gave D and trimming, while V, J and clone size come from that table. The sample shows some 110,000 clones, about nine tenths of them seen only once. The data originate from a study of blood T cell repertoires in COVID-19. Looking at the study overall: Samples representing acute and convalescent COVID-19 were sourced from the United States, Italy and Spain. PBMCs, B-cell-depleted T cells, or T cells provided the cDNA or gDNA that made up the material.

The V gene is TRBV4-1, the J gene TRBJ2-7; weak D call: TRBD2 (5 bases). Sequenced sample: peripheral blood. This receptor was taken from a middle-aged man with acute or convalescent COVID-19. In DNA, the CDR3 is TGCGCCAGCAGCCAAGTCGACCTACAGAGCGGTATCTCCTACGAGCAGTACTTC. It specifies CASSQVDLQSGISYEQYF.